The clone carrying this T cell receptor (beta chain) showed up just a few times. No antigen is known for it. Per the germline V gene, CDR1 is SEHNR and CDR2 is FQNEAQ (reference sequence). V lost 5 bases, J lost 1 base, and 15 bases lay in between. This CDR3 has 16 amino acids. The entry originates in a study of T cells in Graves' hyperthyroidism and ophthalmopathy. Study observations and caveats: Ophthalmopathy was separated from stable hyperthyroidism by a 13 V-J model. Model output signaled ophthalmopathy a median roughly 6 months ahead of onset.

Stable Graves' hyperthyroidism meant no ophthalmopathy progression within 18 months. Uncontrolled infections, other autoimmune diseases, pregnancy or lactation led to exclusion of patients. It was RNA transcripts that yielded the amplified TCR beta CDR3 regions. Researchers ran a first-round RT-PCR on the TCR CDR3 using the HTBI primer set. MiXCR, applied by TCRdb to the multiplex PCR reads, yields one record per CDR3 protein. The sample consists of about 290,000 distinct CDR3 sequences, around 15% of them appearing once. This chain links TRBV7-9 with TRBJ2-4; weak D call: TRBD1 (5 bases). This receptor was obtained from a woman between 40 and 50 years old with Graves' hyperthyroidism. Sequenced: blood. The CDR3 is CASSPRTIGAKNIQYF. The DNA for the CDR3 is TGTGCCAGCAGCCCCCGGACAATTGGTGCCAAAAACATTCAGTACTTC.